The clone carrying this T cell receptor (beta chain) was detected a few times. Its antigen is currently unknown. Via the markers CD45RO/CCR7/CD25/CD127/CD95/CD27, stem cell-like memory, regulatory, central memory and naive CD4+ cells were sorted. The record originates from a study of beta chain features in type 1 diabetes. Overall study findings and caveats: All four CD4+ subsets from Type 1 diabetes patients carried moderately but significantly shorter TCRB CDR3s.

Expressed TCRB transcripts were sequenced, since all the RNA that had been isolated was reverse transcribed. Method: immunoSEQ multiplex PCR; TCRdb's copy keeps in-frame clones and lacks some. The table records under 250,000 clones, 12% to 15% of them present only once. This clonotype was sampled from a woman aged 40 to 55 in good health. Sequences were obtained from naive CD4+ T cells from blood.

The CDR3 reads CASSSPDRVAYGYTF. In nucleotides, the CDR3 is TGTGCCAGCAGCTCCCCGGACAGGGTTGCCTATGGCTACACCTTC. The chain employs TRBV11-2 and TRBJ1-2, with 8 positions matching TRBD1. Trimming cost V 4 bases and J 4 bases; bases outside gene matches: 8. The CDR3 runs to 15 residues. Germline V gene sequence: CDR1 SGHAT, CDR2 FQNNGV.